The clone carrying this T cell receptor (beta chain) was counted many times. Unique molecular identifiers were incorporated during preparation of the TCRbeta library. From the PCR reads, TCRdb called clonotypes with MiXCR, one entry per CDR3 protein. In the table there are fewer than 550,000 distinct CDR3 sequences, 11% of which are singletons. The sample comes from a study of T-cell reconstitution after alpha-beta-depleted transplantation in children. This TCR was sampled from a human donor who donated a stem cell graft to a child with acute myeloid leukemia. This specimen was PBMCs from the stem cell graft donor, taken from the stem cell graft.

CDR3 sequence reads: CAIPKGGRKDGANVLTF. DNA of the CDR3: TGTGCCATCCCGAAAGGCGGGAGGAAAGATGGGGCCAACGTCCTGACTTTC. The chain employs TRBV10-3 and TRBJ2-6; 8 positions match TRBD2. J was trimmed by 3 bases and V by 8 bases; bases with no gene match: 12. CDR1 is ENHRY, CDR2 SYGVKD, per germline. The CDR3 sequence is 17 residues long.